These T cell receptor beta chains were read from a single sample in a study of blood T cells in healthy people across ages. TCRdb independently ran MiXCR on the 5' RACE reads; one entry per CDR3 protein. The sample has 730,000 or so distinct CDR3 sequences, roughly 44% seen once; the top ten hold about 20%. The source material was blood. These receptors originate from a woman aged 60 to 75 in good health. Each CDR3 is given with its conserved first and last residue. D genes are given only for firm matches. Clone size is not always given. Where it is, it says once, few, many or a class for expanded clones.

D gene	V gene	clone size	J gene	CDR3 DNA	CDR3 protein
TRBD1	TRBV28	NA	TRBJ2-5	TGTGCCAGCACCAACGGGACAGGGGGAGAGACCCAGTACTTC	CASTNGTGGETQYF
NA	TRBV7-8	few	TRBJ2-5	TGTGCCAGCAGCTTATCACAGGGAATGGAGACCCAGTACTTC	CASSLSQGMETQYF
TRBD2	TRBV6-6	few	TRBJ2-1	TGTGCCAGCAGTTACGGCGGGGGGAACAATGAGCAGTTCTTC	CASSYGGGNNEQFF
NA	TRBV4-3	few	TRBJ1-2	TGCGCCAGCAGCCCAGGCCTGGGACCCCACGGCACCTATGGCTACACCTTC	CASSPGLGPHGTYGYTF
NA	TRBV20-1	few	TRBJ2-7	TGCAGTGCTAGACTGGACAGAGATTACGAGCAGTACTTC	CSARLDRDYEQYF
NA	TRBV5-1	many	TRBJ1-2	TGCGCCAGCAGCTTGGATCGGTATGGCTACACCTTC	CASSLDRYGYTF
TRBD2	TRBV20-1	few	TRBJ2-7	TGCAGTGCTAGAGACAGCGGGAGTTACTACGAGCAGTACTTC	CSARDSGSYYEQYF
NA	TRBV2	NA	TRBJ2-5	TGTGCCAGCAGTAGACCTCCGGAGGAAGAGACCCAGTACTTC	CASSRPPEEETQYF
NA	TRBV5-1	NA	TRBJ2-1	NA	CASSFAGGSGNEQLF
NA	TRBV6-2/TRBV6-3	NA	TRBJ1-6	TGTGCCAGCCGCCAAGGGGCAGGGCCACCCCTCCACTTT	CASRQGAGPPLHF
NA	TRBV7-2	NA	TRBJ2-7	TGTGCCAGCAGCTTAGAGAGGCAGAGTCTGGCGTACAATGAGCAGTACTTC	CASSLERQSLAYNEQYF
TRBD2	TRBV6-5	few	TRBJ2-7	TGTGCCAGCAGTCTGACTAGCGGACCCTCCTACGAGCAGTACTTC	CASSLTSGPSYEQYF
NA	TRBV5-1	few	TRBJ2-5	TGCGCCAGCAGCTTCTCACAGGGTTTTTCACCACAGGAAAAGACCCAGTACTTC	CASSFSQGFSPQEKTQYF
TRBD2	TRBV7-2	few	TRBJ2-1	TGTGCCAGCAGCTTAGGGGGCGGGGGGGCTCAGAATGAGCAGTTCTTC	CASSLGGGGAQNEQFF
TRBD1	TRBV6-1	NA	TRBJ2-4	TGTGCCCGCAGTGAATCGGGGACAGGGGGAAACATTCAGTACTTC	CARSESGTGGNIQYF
NA	TRBV7-2	NA	TRBJ2-7	TGTGCCAGCAGCTCACGGGACATCTACTACGAGCAGTACTTC	CASSSRDIYYEQYF
NA	TRBV12-3/TRBV12-4	few	TRBJ1-1	TGTGCCAGCAGGCCGGACAGAAAGAACACTGAAGCTTTCTTT	CASRPDRKNTEAFF
TRBD1	TRBV11-2	few	TRBJ1-1	TGTGCCAGTAGCGCCCGTGGACAGGGCGGGTCTGGGTACACTGAAGCTTTCTTT	CASSARGQGGSGYTEAFF
TRBD1	TRBV7-8	few	TRBJ2-3	TGTGCCAGCAGCTTAGGGACAGGGTCAGATACGCAGTATTTT	CASSLGTGSDTQYF
NA	TRBV5-1	few	TRBJ1-1	TGCGCCAGCAGCCCAGAGCCACGGACAGTCTCTGAAGCTTTCTTT	CASSPEPRTVSEAFF
NA	TRBV6-2/TRBV6-3	NA	TRBJ1-2	TGTGCCAGCAGTTACTTAGGCTCCTGGGCCAACTATGGCTACACCTTC	CASSYLGSWANYGYTF
TRBD2	TRBV9	NA	TRBJ2-5	TGTGCCAGCAGCGTAGCTAAGGGGAGGGGAAACCAAGAGACCCAGTACTTC	CASSVAKGRGNQETQYF
NA	TRBV4-3	few	TRBJ1-2	TGCGCCAGCAAAACTACAGGGAACTATGGCTACACCTTC	CASKTTGNYGYTF
NA	TRBV7-9	few	TRBJ1-2	TGTGCCAGCAGGGAACCTGGAACTACCTATGGCTACACCTTC	CASREPGTTYGYTF
NA	TRBV5-1	NA	TRBJ1-2	TGCGCCAGCAGCCCTGATTACTCAGCAACTAACTATGGCTACACCTTC	CASSPDYSATNYGYTF
NA	TRBV7-9	NA	TRBJ2-3	TGTGCCAGCACCTCTAGCACAGATACGCGGTATTTT	CASTSSTDTRYF
TRBD2	TRBV7-9	NA	TRBJ2-5	TGTGCCAGCAGCTTAGGAGGTAGCGGGGGACATCACCAAGAGACCCAGTACTTC	CASSLGGSGGHHQETQYF
NA	TRBV29-1	NA	TRBJ1-1	TGCAGCGTTGAATCAGTGGACAGATCGAGTGGGGGGGCTTTCTTT	CSVESVDRSSGGAFF
NA	TRBV5-1	many	TRBJ2-7	TGCGCCAGCAGCCCGACGGGCAGAGGCTCCTACGAGCAGTACTTC	CASSPTGRGSYEQYF
TRBD2	TRBV20-1	few	TRBJ2-3	TGCAGTGCTATGCGGGAGTGGGGAGATACGCAGTATTTT	CSAMREWGDTQYF
NA	TRBV7-2	NA	TRBJ2-5	TGTGCCAGCAGCTTAACCCCCTCAGACAATGAGCAGTACTTC	CASSLTPSDNEQYF